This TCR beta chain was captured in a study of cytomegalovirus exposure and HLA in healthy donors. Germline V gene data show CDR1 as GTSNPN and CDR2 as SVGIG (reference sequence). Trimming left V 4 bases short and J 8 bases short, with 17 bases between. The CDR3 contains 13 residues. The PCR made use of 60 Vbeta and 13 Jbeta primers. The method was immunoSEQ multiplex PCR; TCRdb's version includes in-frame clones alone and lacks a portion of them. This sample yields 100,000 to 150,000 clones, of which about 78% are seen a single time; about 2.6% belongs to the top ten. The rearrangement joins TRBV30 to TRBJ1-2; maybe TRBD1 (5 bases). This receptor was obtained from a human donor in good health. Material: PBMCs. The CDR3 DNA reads TGTGCCTGGATCCGCCTTTGGGGGGGAGGCTACACCTTC. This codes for CAWIRLWGGGYTF. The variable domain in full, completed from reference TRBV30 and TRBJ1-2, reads SQTIHQWPATLVQPVGSPLSLECTVEGTSNPNLYWYRQAAGRGLQLLFYSVGIGQISSEVPQNLSASRPQDRQFILSSKKLLLSDSGFYLCAWIRLWGGGYTFGSGTRLTVV.